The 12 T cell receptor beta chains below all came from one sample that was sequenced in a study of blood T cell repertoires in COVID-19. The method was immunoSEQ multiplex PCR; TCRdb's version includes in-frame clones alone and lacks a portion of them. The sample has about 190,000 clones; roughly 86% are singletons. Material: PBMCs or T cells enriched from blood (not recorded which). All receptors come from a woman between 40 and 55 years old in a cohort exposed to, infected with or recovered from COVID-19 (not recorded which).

CDR3 sequence: CASSLNAGPNYGYTF. The CDR3 bases are TGTGCCAGCAGTTTAAATGCAGGCCCTAACTATGGCTACACCTTC. The chain is built from TRBV27 and TRBJ1-2; D is unclear. The germline V and J ends were trimmed by 2 bases and 0 bases, with 10 bases remaining between them. The CDR3 has 15 residues. The germline V gene encodes CDR1 MNHEY and CDR2 SMNVEV (reference sequence).

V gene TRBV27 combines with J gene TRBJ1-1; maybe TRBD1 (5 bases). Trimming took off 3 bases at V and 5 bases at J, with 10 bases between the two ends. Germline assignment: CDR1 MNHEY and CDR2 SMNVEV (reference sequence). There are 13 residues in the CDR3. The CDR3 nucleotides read TGTGCCAGCAGTTTTTTTGGGGGGACTGAAGCTTTCTTT. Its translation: CASSFFGGTEAFF.

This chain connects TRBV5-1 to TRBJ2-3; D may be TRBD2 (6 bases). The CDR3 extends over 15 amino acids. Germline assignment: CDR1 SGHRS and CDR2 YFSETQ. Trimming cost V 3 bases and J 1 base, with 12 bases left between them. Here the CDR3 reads CASSSSGVGTDTQYF. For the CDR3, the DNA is TGCGCCAGCAGCTCCTCGGGGGTCGGCACAGATACGCAGTATTTT.

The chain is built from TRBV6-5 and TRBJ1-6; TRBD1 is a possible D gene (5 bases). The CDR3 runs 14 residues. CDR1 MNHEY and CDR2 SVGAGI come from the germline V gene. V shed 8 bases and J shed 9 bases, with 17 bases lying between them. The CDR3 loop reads CASAPGGAVSPLHF. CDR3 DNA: TGTGCCAGCGCCCCTGGCGGGGCGGTTTCACCCCTCCACTTT.

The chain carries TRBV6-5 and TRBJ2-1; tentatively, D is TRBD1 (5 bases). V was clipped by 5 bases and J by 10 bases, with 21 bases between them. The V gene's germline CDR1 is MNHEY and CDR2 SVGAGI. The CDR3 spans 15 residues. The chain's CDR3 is CASSPSGAGRLEQFF. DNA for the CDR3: TGTGCCAGCAGTCCCTCTGGGGCTGGCCGATTAGAGCAGTTCTTC.

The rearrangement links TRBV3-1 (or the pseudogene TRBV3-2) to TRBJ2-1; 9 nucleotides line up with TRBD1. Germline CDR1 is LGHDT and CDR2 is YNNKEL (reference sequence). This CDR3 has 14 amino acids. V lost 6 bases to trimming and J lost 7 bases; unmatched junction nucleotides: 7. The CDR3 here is CASRHRGRVNEQFF. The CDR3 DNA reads TGTGCCAGCAGACACAGGGGGCGCGTAAATGAGCAGTTCTTC.

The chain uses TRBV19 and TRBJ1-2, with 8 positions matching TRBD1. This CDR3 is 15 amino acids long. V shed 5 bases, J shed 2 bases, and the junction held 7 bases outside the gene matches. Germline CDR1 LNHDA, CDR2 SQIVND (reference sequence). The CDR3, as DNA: TGTGCCAGTAGTGTTGACAGGGGAGAGAACTATGGCTACACCTTC. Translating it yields CASSVDRGENYGYTF.

CDR3: CASSVGSSLAGRADTQYF. The DNA of the CDR3 is TGTGCCAGCAGCGTAGGGTCCAGTCTAGCGGGACGGGCAGATACGCAGTATTTT. This chain joins TRBV9 and TRBJ2-3; 9 bases align to TRBD2. The CDR3 is 18 amino acids. J lost 4 bases, V lost 0 bases, and 12 bases had no gene match. The germline gives CDR1 SGDLS, CDR2 YYNGEE.

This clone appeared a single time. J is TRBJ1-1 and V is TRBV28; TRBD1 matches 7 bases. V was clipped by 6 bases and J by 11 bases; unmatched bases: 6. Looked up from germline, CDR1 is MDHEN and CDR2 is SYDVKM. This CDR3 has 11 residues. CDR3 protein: CASSHDRAAFF. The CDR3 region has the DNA TGTGCCAGCAGCCACGACAGGGCGGCTTTCTTT.

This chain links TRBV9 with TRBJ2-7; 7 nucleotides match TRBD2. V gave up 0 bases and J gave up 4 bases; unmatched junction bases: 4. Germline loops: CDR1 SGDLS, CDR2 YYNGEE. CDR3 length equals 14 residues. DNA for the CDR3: TGTGCCAGCAGCGTAGCGGCGGGAGTGTACGAGCAGTACTTC. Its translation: CASSVAAGVYEQYF. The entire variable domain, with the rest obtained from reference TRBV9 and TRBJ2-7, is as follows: DSGVTQTPKHLITATGQRVTLRCSPRSGDLSVYWYQQSLDQGLQFLIQYYNGEERAKGNILERFSAQQFPDLHSELNLSSLELGDSALYFCASSVAAGVYEQYFGPGTRLTVT.

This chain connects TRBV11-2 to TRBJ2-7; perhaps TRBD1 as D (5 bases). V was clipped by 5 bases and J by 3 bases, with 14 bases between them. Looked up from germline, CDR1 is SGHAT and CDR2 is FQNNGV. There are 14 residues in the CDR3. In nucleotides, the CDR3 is TGTGCCAGCAGCCCCCCCGACAGACTCTACGAGCAGTACTTC. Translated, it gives CASSPPDRLYEQYF. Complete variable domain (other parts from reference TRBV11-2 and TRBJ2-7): EAGVAQSPRYKIIEKRQSVAFWCNPISGHATLYWYQQILGQGPKLLIQFQNNGVVDDSQLPKDRFSAERLKGVDSTLKIQPAKLEDSAVYLCASSPPDRLYEQYFGPGTRLTVT.

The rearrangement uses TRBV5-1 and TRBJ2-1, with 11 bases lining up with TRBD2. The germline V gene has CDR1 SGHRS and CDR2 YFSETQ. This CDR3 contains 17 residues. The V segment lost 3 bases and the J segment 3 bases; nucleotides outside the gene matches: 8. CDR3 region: CASSSLASGGSYNEQFF. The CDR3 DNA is TGCGCCAGCAGCTCGTTGGCTAGCGGGGGGAGCTACAATGAGCAGTTCTTC.